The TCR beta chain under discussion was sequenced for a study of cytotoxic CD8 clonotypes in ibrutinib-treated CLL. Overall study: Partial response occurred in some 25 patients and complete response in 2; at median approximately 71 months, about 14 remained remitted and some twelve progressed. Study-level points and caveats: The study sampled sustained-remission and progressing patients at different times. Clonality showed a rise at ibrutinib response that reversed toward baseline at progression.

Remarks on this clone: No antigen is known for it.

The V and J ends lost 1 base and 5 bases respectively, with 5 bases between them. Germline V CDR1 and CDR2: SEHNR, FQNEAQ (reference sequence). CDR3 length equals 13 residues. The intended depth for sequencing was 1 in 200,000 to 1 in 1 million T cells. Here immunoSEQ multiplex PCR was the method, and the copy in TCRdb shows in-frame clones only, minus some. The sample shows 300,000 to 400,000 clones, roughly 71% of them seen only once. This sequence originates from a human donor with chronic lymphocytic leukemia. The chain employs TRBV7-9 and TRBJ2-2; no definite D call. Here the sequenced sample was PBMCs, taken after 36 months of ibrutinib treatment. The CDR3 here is CASSLGSTGELFF. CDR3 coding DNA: TGTGCCAGCAGCTTAGGCAGTACCGGGGAGCTGTTTTTT.